This T cell receptor (beta chain) was captured in a study of CD8+ T cells in alopecia areata. In its sample, this clone was seen many times. As the sequencing template, cDNA was produced by extracting RNA and reverse transcribing it. TCRdb's table, derived via immunoSEQ multiplex PCR, lists solely in-frame clones and lacks some. Here the sample spans about 200,000 clones, more than 45% being singletons. As for treatment: oral pan-JAK inhibitor, 5-10 mg twice daily. The sample was CD4+ T cells sorted from blood, taken at week 4, from a patient treated with tofacitinib. The TCR sequence derives from a human donor with alopecia areata.

CDR3 sequence (DNA): TGTGCCAGCAGTTTAATGGGAAACAATCAGCCCCAGCATTTT. It encodes CASSLMGNNQPQHF. The chain joins TRBV27 to TRBJ1-5; no definite D call. Germline V lookup: CDR1 MNHEY, CDR2 SMNVEV (reference sequence). V dropped 2 bases and J dropped 3 bases, with 8 bases sitting between them. The CDR3 is 14 amino acids.